Presented here are 9 T cell receptor beta chains from one specimen sequenced in a study of low-dose radiotherapy and immunotherapy resistance in tumors. Covering alpha and beta chains, TRAV- and TRBV-specific primers were used for the first-strand cDNA. It was with a constant-region primer and a V-primer adapter that TCRs were amplified over 20 PCR cycles. MiXCR, applied by TCRdb to the reads, yields one record per CDR3 protein. The data contain around 10,000 distinct CDR3 sequences, roughly three quarters of them singletons. These receptor sequences come from a human donor with advanced metastatic prostate, ovarian, gallbladder or colorectal cancer (not recorded which). This table probably holds off-target reads from a library built for another chain.

The chain joins TRBV5-1 to TRBJ2-1, with D possibly matching TRBD2 (6 bases). There are 13 residues in the CDR3. Trimming left V 4 bases short and J 6 bases short, with 11 bases between. Per germline, CDR1 SGHRS and CDR2 YFSETQ. The CDR3 here is CASSPGLSNEQFF. The CDR3 region has the DNA TGCGCCAGCAGCCCGGGACTGAGCAATGAGCAGTTCTTC.

The chain uses TRBV5-8 and TRBJ2-3; TRBD2 agrees at 11 bases. J was trimmed by 1 base and V by 3 bases; bases with no gene match: 13. Germline V gene lookup returns CDR1 SGHTS and CDR2 YDEGEE. This CDR3 contains 19 residues. This chain's CDR3 is CASSSAPLAGGRRTDTQYF. In DNA form, the CDR3 reads TGTGCCAGCAGCTCCGCCCCTTTAGCGGGAGGGCGGCGCACAGATACGCAGTATTTT.

The V and J genes are TRBV18 and TRBJ1-2, with 9 bases aligning to TRBD1. Trimming at V came to 6 bases and at J to 8 bases, leaving 7 bases not matched to a gene. The CDR3 runs 13 residues. Per the germline V gene, CDR1 is KGHSH and CDR2 is LQKENI. CDR3 amino acids: CASSGGTGLGYTF. The CDR3 DNA follows: TGTGCCAGCTCCGGTGGGACAGGGCTAGGCTACACCTTC. Filled out from reference TRBV18 and TRBJ1-2, the complete variable domain reads NAGVMQNPRHLVRRRGQEARLRCSPMKGHSHVYWYRQLPEEGLKFMVYLQKENIIDESGMPKERFSAEFPKEGPSILRIQQVVRGDSAAYFCASSGGTGLGYTFGSGTRLTVV.

This clonotype turned up a few times. CDR3 residues: CASSPGTSGGDEQYF. CDR3 coding DNA: TGTGCCAGCAGCCCGGGGACTAGCGGGGGGGACGAGCAGTACTTC. The chain joins TRBV11-2 to TRBJ2-7; 16 bases align to TRBD2. This CDR3 is built from 15 residues. Germline V CDR1 and CDR2: SGHAT, FQNNGV. The ends lost 5 bases at V and 5 bases at J; junction bases unmatched: 3. The whole variable domain, remainder taken from reference TRBV11-2 and TRBJ2-7, is EAGVAQSPRYKIIEKRQSVAFWCNPISGHATLYWYQQILGQGPKLLIQFQNNGVVDDSQLPKDRFSAERLKGVDSTLKIQPAKLEDSAVYLCASSPGTSGGDEQYFGPGTRLTVT.

This clonotype came up a few times. The V and J genes are TRBV27 and TRBJ2-3; D is unresolved. The germline V gene encodes CDR1 MNHEY and CDR2 SMNVEV (reference sequence). V was trimmed by 3 bases and J by 7 bases, leaving 11 bases between them. The CDR3 runs to 13 residues. CDR3 sequence reads: CASSFLSANTQYF. The CDR3 DNA reads TGTGCCAGCAGTTTTCTTAGTGCTAATACGCAGTATTTT.

The rearrangement links TRBV20-1 to TRBJ2-3; D is tentatively TRBD1 or TRBD2 (5 bases each). There are 15 residues in the CDR3. From germline, CDR1 is DFQATT and CDR2 SNEGSKA (reference sequence). V was trimmed by 4 bases and J by 4 bases, leaving 18 bases between them. DNA of the CDR3: TGCAGTGCTACCGGGACGTCGGCGAGTCCAGATACGCAGTATTTT. As protein: CSATGTSASPDTQYF.

This clonotype was found once. The chain joins TRBV10-3 to TRBJ2-2; 10 bases map to TRBD2. The ends lost 4 bases at V and 1 base at J; junction bases unmatched: 0. CDR3 size: 15 residues. Looked up from germline, CDR1 is ENHRY and CDR2 is SYGVKD. The CDR3 coding sequence is TGTGCCATCAGTGGACTAGCGGGGAACACCGGGGAGCTGTTTTTT. The encoded protein is CAISGLAGNTGELFF.

The chain carries TRBV5-1 and TRBJ1-1, with D possibly matching TRBD1 (5 bases). CDR1 and CDR2 (germline): SGHRS, YFSETQ. This CDR3 comprises 14 residues. The ends were cut back, 2 bases at V and 0 bases at J, with 8 bases in the middle. As DNA, the CDR3 is TGCGCCAGCAGCTTACAGGAGTTGAACACTGAAGCTTTCTTT. This encodes CASSLQELNTEAFF.

This chain connects TRBV7-3 to TRBJ1-1; the D is unclear. V was clipped by 1 base and J by 7 bases, with 13 bases between them. The CDR3 is 14 residues long. The V gene's germline CDR1 is SGHTA and CDR2 FQGTGA. The CDR3 is CASSLSSDHLEAFF. CDR3 coding DNA: TGTGCCAGCAGCTTAAGTTCAGATCATCTTGAAGCTTTCTTT.